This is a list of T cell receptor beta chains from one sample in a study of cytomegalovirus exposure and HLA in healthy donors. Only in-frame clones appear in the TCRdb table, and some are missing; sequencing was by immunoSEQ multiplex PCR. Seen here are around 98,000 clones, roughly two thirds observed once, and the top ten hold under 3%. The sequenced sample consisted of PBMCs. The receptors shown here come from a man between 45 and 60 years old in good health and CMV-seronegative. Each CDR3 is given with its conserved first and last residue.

CASSAQTYEQYF	12	TRBJ2-7	TRBV6-6
CASKGLNGYDTQYF	14	TRBJ2-3	TRBV19
CASSLRPGGDEQYF	14	TRBJ2-7	TRBV28
CASTKGSIRAGNTIYF	16	TRBJ1-3	TRBV27
CASSQLAGGGSTDTQYF	17	TRBJ2-3	TRBV5-1
CASSGTAYEQYF	12	TRBJ2-7	TRBV5-6
CASQRAGEQYF	11	TRBJ2-5	TRBV6-5
CATTITPAGQDTDTQYF	17	TRBJ2-3	TRBV27
CASSREQNTEAFF	13	TRBJ1-1	TRBV7-6
CASSRPRGTGGGYEQYF	17	TRBJ2-7	TRBV7-2
CASSAQGAVEQPQHF	15	TRBJ1-5	TRBV6-1
CASSKDSVPRSTNYGYTF	18	TRBJ1-2	TRBV5-6
CSVTGSSYEQYF	12	TRBJ2-7	TRBV29-1
CASSLGLYEQYF	12	TRBJ2-7	TRBV28
CASSLGQGRNEQYF	14	TRBJ2-7	TRBV18
CASSFAGIYEQYF	13	TRBJ2-7	TRBV5-4
CASSVNRGPYNEQFF	15	TRBJ2-1	TRBV27
CASRDKGGSDTQYF	14	TRBJ2-3	TRBV28
CATQGATESNQPQHF	15	TRBJ1-5	TRBV10-3
CASSVSSGSTQYF	13	TRBJ2-3	TRBV25-1
CSVVTGSYNEQFF	13	TRBJ2-1	TRBV29-1
CASSVETGIATEAFF	15	TRBJ1-1	TRBV6-1
CAWSWGGGNEQYF	13	NA	TRBV30
CASSLGTAQSQRRTEAFF	18	TRBJ1-1	TRBV7-9
CAGSPGLSGNYNEQFF	16	TRBJ2-1	TRBV7-2
CASSYLTGGIDEQYF	15	TRBJ2-7	TRBV6-6
CAISASQGTEAFF	13	TRBJ1-1	TRBV10-3
CSVQGMGNQPQHF	13	TRBJ1-5	TRBV29-1
CASSLPGSPAQYF	13	TRBJ2-5	TRBV11-2
CASSSGLSSWNEQFF	15	TRBJ2-1	TRBV11-2
CASSESDYEKLFF	13	TRBJ1-4	TRBV25-1
CASSPGGANTGELFF	15	TRBJ2-2	TRBV7-6
CASSYDSGRPYEQYF	15	NA	TRBV6-5
CASSDWESLQYF	12	TRBJ2-7	TRBV6-1
CASSLLSGGTPRDEQFF	17	TRBJ2-1	TRBV7-6
CASSPIPGGSGRINEQFF	18	TRBJ2-1	TRBV7-7
CASSLPGQGVEQYF	14	TRBJ2-7	TRBV28
CASRSGQREKLFF	13	TRBJ1-4	TRBV5-6
CASSEAPGYGYTF	13	TRBJ1-2	TRBV6-1
CASSGDSYGYTF	12	TRBJ1-2	TRBV2
CASSLRRSHSPLHF	14	TRBJ1-6	TRBV27
CASAFEGSSYNSPLHF	16	TRBJ1-6	TRBV6-4
CASSLGTTGTYEQYF	15	TRBJ2-7	TRBV27
CAWSVTSEKLFF	12	TRBJ1-4	TRBV30
CASSPPRGGNQPQHF	15	TRBJ1-5	TRBV5-8
CASRGTGTDTQYF	13	TRBJ2-3	TRBV28
CASSQHKLPGQPNTGELFF	19	TRBJ2-2	TRBV5-4
CASSDGSQPQHF	12	TRBJ1-5	TRBV7-9
CASSQQIGSLNEQYF	15	TRBJ2-7	TRBV14
CASSGGGGAFF	11	TRBJ1-1	TRBV25-1
CASSRQGLDNSPLHF	15	TRBJ1-6	TRBV6-1
CASSPPGRADTQYF	14	TRBJ2-3	TRBV18
CASSTGFGEQYF	12	NA	TRBV28
CASSPQSGGTYEQYF	15	TRBJ2-7	TRBV18
CASRDFYTDTQYF	13	TRBJ2-3	TRBV19